The T cell receptor beta chain under discussion was sequenced for a study of tumor and adjacent non-tumor tissue in lung cancer. Across the whole study: Each sample yielded approximately 4.2 million productive TCRbeta reads on average.

Three rounds of nested PCR, following a modified ARM-PCR protocol, produced the TCRbeta library. TCRdb fed the multiplex PCR reads into MiXCR, producing one record per CDR3 protein. Of approximately 120,000 distinct CDR3 sequences listed, 60% to 80% are singletons. The trim removed 4 bases at V and 5 bases at J, leaving 3 bases unmatched. Per germline, CDR1 SGHRS and CDR2 YFSETQ. CDR3 length: 14 residues. In regard to this clonotype: Its antigen is still unknown.

Study outcomes and limitations: In normal lung, the top 100 clones were significantly more dominant than in tumor. TCR diversity was significantly greater in tumor than normal lung tissue.

RNA was extracted from bulk tissue without any cell sorting. This non-tumor lung sample came from over 3 cm beyond the tumor edge. The material sequenced was distant non-tumor lung tissue. The sequence was obtained from a man between 60 and 75 years old with non-small cell lung cancer. This chain links TRBV5-1 with TRBJ2-7, with TRBD2 matching over 13 bases. The CDR3 loop reads CASSHGTSGDEQYF. CDR3 in DNA: TGCGCCAGCAGCCATGGGACTAGCGGGGACGAGCAGTACTTC.